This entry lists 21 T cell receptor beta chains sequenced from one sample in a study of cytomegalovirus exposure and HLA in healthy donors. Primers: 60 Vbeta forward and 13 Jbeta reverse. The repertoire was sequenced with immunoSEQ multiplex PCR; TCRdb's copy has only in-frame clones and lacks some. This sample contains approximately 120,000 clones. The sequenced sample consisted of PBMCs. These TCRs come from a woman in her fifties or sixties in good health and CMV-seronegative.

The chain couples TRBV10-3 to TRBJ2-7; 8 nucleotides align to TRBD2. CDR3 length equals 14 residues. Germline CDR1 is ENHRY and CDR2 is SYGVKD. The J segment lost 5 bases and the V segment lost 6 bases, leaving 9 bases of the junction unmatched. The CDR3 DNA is TGTGCCATCAGGGAAGCGGGAGATGGAAACGAGCAGTACTTC. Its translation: CAIREAGDGNEQYF.

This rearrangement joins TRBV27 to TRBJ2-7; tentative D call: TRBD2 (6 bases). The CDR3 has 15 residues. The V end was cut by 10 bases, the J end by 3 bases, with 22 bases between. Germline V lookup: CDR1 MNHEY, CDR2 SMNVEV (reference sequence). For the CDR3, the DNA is TGTGCCACGATTCGATCGGGACTTAGGGGCTACGAGCAGTACTTC. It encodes CATIRSGLRGYEQYF.

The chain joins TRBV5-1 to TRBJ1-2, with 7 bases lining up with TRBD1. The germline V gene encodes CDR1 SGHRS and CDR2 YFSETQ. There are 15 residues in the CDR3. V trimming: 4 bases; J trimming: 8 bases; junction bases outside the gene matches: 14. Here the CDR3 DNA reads TGCGCCAGCAGCCTGGGGGGGACACAGGGGACAGGCTACACCTTC. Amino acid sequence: CASSLGGTQGTGYTF.

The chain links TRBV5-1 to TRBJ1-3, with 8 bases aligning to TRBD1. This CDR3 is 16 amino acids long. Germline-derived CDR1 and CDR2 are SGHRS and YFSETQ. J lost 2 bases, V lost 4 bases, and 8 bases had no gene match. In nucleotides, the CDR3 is TGCGCCAGCAGCGTCGGGACAGGAGGCCCTGGAAACACCATATATTTT. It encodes CASSVGTGGPGNTIYF. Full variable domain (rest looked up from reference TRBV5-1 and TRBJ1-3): KAGVTQTPRYLIKTRGQQVTLSCSPISGHRSVSWYQQTPGQGLQFLFEYFSETQRNKGNFPGRFSGRQFSNSRSEMNVSTLELGDSALYLCASSVGTGGPGNTIYFGEGSWLTVV.

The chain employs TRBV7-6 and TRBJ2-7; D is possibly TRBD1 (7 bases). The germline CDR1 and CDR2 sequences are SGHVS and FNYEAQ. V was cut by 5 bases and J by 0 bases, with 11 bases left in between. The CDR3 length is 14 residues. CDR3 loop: CASSPGGISYEQYF. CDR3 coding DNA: TGTGCCAGCAGCCCAGGGGGGATCTCCTACGAGCAGTACTTC.

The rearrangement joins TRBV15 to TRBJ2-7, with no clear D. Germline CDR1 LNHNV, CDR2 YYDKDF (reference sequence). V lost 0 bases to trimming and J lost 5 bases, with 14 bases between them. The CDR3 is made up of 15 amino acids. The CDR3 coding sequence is TGTGCCACCAGCAGAGATGCGACTCCCTTGAACGAGCAGTACTTC. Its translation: CATSRDATPLNEQYF.

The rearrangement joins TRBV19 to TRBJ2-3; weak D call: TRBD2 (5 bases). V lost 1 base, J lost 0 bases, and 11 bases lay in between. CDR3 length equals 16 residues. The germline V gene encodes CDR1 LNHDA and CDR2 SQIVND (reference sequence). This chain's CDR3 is CASSIGADVSTDTQYF. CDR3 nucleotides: TGTGCCAGTAGTATAGGAGCGGACGTTAGCACAGATACGCAGTATTTT.

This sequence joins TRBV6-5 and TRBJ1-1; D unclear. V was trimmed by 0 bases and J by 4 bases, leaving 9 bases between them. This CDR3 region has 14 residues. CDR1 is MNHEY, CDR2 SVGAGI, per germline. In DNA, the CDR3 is TGTGCCAGCAGTTACTCGGCAGAGGGCACTGAAGCTTTCTTT. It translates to CASSYSAEGTEAFF.

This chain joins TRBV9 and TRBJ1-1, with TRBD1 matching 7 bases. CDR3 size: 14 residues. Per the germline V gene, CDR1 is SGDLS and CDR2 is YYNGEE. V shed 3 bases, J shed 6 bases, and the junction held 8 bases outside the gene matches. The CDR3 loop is CASSGGQLRAEAFF. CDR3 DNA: TGTGCCAGCAGCGGGGGACAGCTACGTGCTGAAGCTTTCTTT.

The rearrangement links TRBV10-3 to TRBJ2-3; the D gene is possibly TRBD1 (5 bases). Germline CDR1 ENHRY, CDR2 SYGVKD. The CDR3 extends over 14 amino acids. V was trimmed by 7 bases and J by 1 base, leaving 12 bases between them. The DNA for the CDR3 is TGTGCCATCAAGGGCAAAGGGGGCACAGATACGCAGTATTTT. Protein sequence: CAIKGKGGTDTQYF.

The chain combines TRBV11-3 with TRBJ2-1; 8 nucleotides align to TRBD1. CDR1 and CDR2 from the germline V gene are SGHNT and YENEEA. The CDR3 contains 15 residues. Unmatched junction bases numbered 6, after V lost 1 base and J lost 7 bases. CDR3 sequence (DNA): TGTGCCAGCAGCTTAGCTCAGGGGGCGTGGAATGAGCAGTTCTTC. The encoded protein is CASSLAQGAWNEQFF.

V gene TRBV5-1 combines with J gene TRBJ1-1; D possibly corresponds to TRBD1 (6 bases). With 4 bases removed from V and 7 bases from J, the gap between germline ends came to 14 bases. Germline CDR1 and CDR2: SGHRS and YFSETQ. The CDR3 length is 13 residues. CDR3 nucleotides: TGCGCCAGCAGCGTCGACAGGACTGGTGAAGCTTTCTTT. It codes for CASSVDRTGEAFF.

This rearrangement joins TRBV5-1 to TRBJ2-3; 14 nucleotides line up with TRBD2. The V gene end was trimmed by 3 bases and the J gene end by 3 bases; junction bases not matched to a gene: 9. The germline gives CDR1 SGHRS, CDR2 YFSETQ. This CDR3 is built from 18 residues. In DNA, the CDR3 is TGCGCCAGCAGCTCTCAACCGGGACTAGCGGGAGTTACAGATACGCAGTATTTT. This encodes CASSSQPGLAGVTDTQYF.

CDR3: CASSTLGSGGEAFF. The CDR3 region has the DNA TGTGCCAGTAGTACGCTGGGGAGCGGGGGTGAAGCTTTCTTT. The chain recombines TRBV19 with TRBJ1-1, with a possible D match to TRBD1 (5 bases). The CDR3 is made up of 14 amino acids. The V and J ends lost 4 bases and 7 bases respectively, with 16 bases between them. The germline gives CDR1 LNHDA, CDR2 SQIVND (reference sequence).

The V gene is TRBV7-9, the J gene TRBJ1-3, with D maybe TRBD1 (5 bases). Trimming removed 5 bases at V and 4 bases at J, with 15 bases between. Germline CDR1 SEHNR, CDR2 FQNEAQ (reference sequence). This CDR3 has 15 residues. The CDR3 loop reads CASSAQGGGGNTIYF. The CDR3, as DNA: TGTGCCAGCAGCGCGCAGGGCGGTGGAGGAAACACCATATATTTT.

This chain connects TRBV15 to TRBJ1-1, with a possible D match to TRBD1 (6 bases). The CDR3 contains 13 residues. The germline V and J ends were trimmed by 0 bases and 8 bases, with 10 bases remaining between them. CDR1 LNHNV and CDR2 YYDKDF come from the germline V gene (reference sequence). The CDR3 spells CATSRDLRGEAFF. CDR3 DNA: TGTGCCACCAGCAGAGATCTCAGGGGAGAAGCTTTCTTT. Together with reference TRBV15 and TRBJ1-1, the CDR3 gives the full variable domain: DAMVIQNPRYQVTQFGKPVTLSCSQTLNHNVMYWYQQKSSQAPKLLFHYYDKDFNNEADTPDNFQSRRPNTSFCFLDIRSPGLGDTAMYLCATSRDLRGEAFFGQGTRLTVV.

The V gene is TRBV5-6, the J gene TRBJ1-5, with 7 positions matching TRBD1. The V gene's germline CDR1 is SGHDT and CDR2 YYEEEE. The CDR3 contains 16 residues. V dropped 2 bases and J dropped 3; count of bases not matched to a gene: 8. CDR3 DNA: TGTGCCAGCAGCTTCAGACAGGGCGGAACCAATCAGCCCCAGCATTTT. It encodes CASSFRQGGTNQPQHF.

The CDR3 DNA reads TGCGCCAGCAGAGGACAGGGAACAATCAATGAGCAGTTCTTC. It yields the protein CASRGQGTINEQFF. The J gene is TRBJ2-1, the V gene TRBV5-1, with 8 bases matching TRBD1. Per germline, CDR1 SGHRS and CDR2 YFSETQ. This CDR3 has 14 residues. J gave up 6 bases and V 5 bases, and 7 bases lay outside the gene matches.

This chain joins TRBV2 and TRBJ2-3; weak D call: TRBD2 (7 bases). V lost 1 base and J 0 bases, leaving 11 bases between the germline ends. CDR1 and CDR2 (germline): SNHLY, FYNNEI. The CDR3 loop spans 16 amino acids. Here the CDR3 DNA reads TGTGCCAGCAGTGAAGGGGGAGGGGGAAGCACAGATACGCAGTATTTT. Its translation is CASSEGGGGSTDTQYF.

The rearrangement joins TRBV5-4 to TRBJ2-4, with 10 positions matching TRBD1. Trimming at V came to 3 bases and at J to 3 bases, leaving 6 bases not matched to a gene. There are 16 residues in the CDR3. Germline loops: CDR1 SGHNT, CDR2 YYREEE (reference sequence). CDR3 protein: CASSSMGQGIKNIQYF. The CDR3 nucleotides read TGTGCCAGCAGCTCGATGGGACAGGGGATCAAAAACATTCAGTACTTC. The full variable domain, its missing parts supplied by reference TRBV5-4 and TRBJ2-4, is ETGVTQSPTHLIKTRGQQVTLRCSSQSGHNTVSWYQQALGQGPQFIFQYYREEENGRGNFPPRFSGLQFPNYSSELNVNALELDDSALYLCASSSMGQGIKNIQYFGAGTRLSVL.

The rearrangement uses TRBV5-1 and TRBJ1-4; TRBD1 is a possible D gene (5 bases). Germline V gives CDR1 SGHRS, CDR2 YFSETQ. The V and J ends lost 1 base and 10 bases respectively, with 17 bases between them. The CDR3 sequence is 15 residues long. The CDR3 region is CASSLTGGVRGKLFF. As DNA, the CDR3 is TGCGCCAGCAGCTTGACAGGTGGGGTAAGAGGAAAACTGTTTTTT.